Here is one TCR beta chain with its context. Its antigen is unidentified. This sample was taken from a study of blood T cells in healthy people across ages. Study-level background: For every two T cells, template switching captured about one barcoded beta molecule. Whole-study findings and limits: Compared with aged donors, long-lived donors showed fewer expanded clones, suggesting selection.

Alongside a J-beta primer mix, a sample-barcoded 5' primer served in a second PCR lasting about 6 to 12 cycles. TCRdb re-analysed the 5' RACE reads in MiXCR, keeping a single row per CDR3 protein. Among about 830,000 distinct CDR3 sequences, 55% to 65% were seen once, and the ten largest hold around a quarter. Donors ranged from about 6 to 90 years old and were healthy Caucasians in Russia. No fewer than 5.5 micrograms of total RNA were isolated from every sample. Germline V gene lookup returns CDR1 LGHNA and CDR2 YSLEER. The CDR3 is 15 amino acids. V was clipped by 0 bases and J by 6 bases, with 13 bases between them.

This sequence joins TRBV4-3 and TRBJ2-3, with D perhaps given as TRBD1 or TRBD2 (6 bases each). The TCR sequence derives from a young man in good health. Specimen: blood. CDR3 loop: CASSQDSGAVDTQYF. The CDR3 coding sequence is TGCGCCAGCAGCCAAGATTCGGGGGCGGTTGATACGCAGTATTTT.